These 26 T cell receptor beta chains share one sample of origin, sequenced in a study of T cell repertoires in cytomegalovirus infection. TCRdb processed the reads anew with MiXCR; each CDR3 protein has one entry. The sample contains approximately 630,000 distinct CDR3 sequences, approximately 25% of which appear only once. The material sequenced was CD8+ T cells from PBMCs. Every receptor here comes from a human donor in good health (CMV status not recorded). Some clones in this sample may be carry-over from other donors' samples.

This clonotype was counted at least ten times. The chain links TRBV7-9 to TRBJ1-2; D is unclear. The V and J ends lost 5 bases and 6 bases respectively, with 16 bases between them. CDR3 length: 14 residues. From germline, CDR1 is SEHNR and CDR2 FQNEAQ (reference sequence). The chain's CDR3 is CASSPSTRKDGYTF. The CDR3 DNA follows: TGTGCCAGCAGCCCTTCCACCCGGAAAGATGGCTACACCTTC.

The rearrangement uses TRBV28 and TRBJ1-5; 7 bases line up with TRBD1. CDR1 is MDHEN and CDR2 is SYDVKM in the germline V gene. CDR3 length equals 15 residues. V gave up 6 bases and J gave up 6 bases; unmatched junction bases: 11. The CDR3 loop reads CASRQITGDGQPQHF. In nucleotides, the CDR3 is TGTGCCAGCAGGCAAATAACAGGGGACGGTCAGCCCCAGCATTTT. The full variable domain, with the rest looked up from reference TRBV28 and TRBJ1-5, is DVKVTQSSRYLVKRTGEKVFLECVQDMDHENMFWYRQDPGLGLRLIYFSYDVKMKEKGDIPEGYSVSREKKERFSLILESASTNQTSMYLCASRQITGDGQPQHFGDGTRLSIL.

This clonotype occurred many times. This chain links TRBV7-8 with TRBJ2-1, with 9 bases lining up with TRBD2. The CDR3 loop spans 15 amino acids. Germline-derived CDR1 and CDR2 are SGHVS and FQNEAQ. V lost 4 bases to trimming and J lost 2 bases; unmatched junction nucleotides: 3. The CDR3 sequence is CASSSLAGAYNEQFF. As DNA, the CDR3 is TGTGCCAGCAGCTCCTTAGCGGGGGCCTACAATGAGCAGTTCTTC.

This clonotype was counted only a few times. The genes are TRBV20-1 and TRBJ2-7; D uncertain. Germline lookup yields CDR1 DFQATT and CDR2 SNEGSKA (reference sequence). The V end was cut by 3 bases, the J end by 2 bases, with 11 bases between. The CDR3 runs 13 residues. CDR3 bases: TGCAGTGCTAGGGATACAGAGACCTACGAGCAGTACGTC. Residues: CSARDTETYEQYV.

The sample holds many counts of this clonotype. The chain employs TRBV25-1 and TRBJ1-2; the match to TRBD1 covers 7 bases. From germline, CDR1 is MGHDK and CDR2 SYGVNS. With 6 bases clipped from V and 3 bases from J, the junction kept 10 bases outside the gene matches. The CDR3 runs to 15 residues. CDR3 sequence: CASRGLRRGDYGYTF. As DNA, the CDR3 is TGTGCCAGCAGAGGACTTCGCAGGGGGGACTATGGCTACACCTTC.

The sample holds one count of this clonotype. A much larger clonotype is one base distant, so this may be a read error. The chain links TRBV7-2 to TRBJ2-7, with D tentatively TRBD2 (6 bases). This CDR3 comprises 13 residues. CDR1 is SGHTA and CDR2 is FQGNSA in the germline V gene. The CDR3, as DNA: TGTGTCAGCAGCTTGTGGGGGGCCTACGAGCAGTACGTC. Translation: CVSSLWGAYEQYV.

The chain carries TRBV20-1 and TRBJ1-4, with 8 bases lining up with TRBD1. Germline CDR1 and CDR2: DFQATT and SNEGSKA (reference sequence). Trimming cost V 0 bases and J 6 bases; bases outside gene matches: 6. The CDR3 runs 15 residues. CDR3 coding DNA: TGCAGTGCTAGAGAGCAGGGGGCGCCTTATGAAAAACTGTTTTTT. Protein sequence: CSAREQGAPYEKLFF.

This clonotype turned up a few times. The chain has TRBV7-9 and TRBJ2-7; D not certain. The V gene lost 5 bases and the J gene lost 4 bases, with 12 bases spanning the gap. The germline gives CDR1 SEHNR, CDR2 FQNEAQ (reference sequence). The CDR3 has 13 amino acids. The CDR3 coding sequence is TGTGCCAGCAGCCTTCCGACTGATTACGAGCAGTACTTC. Amino acids: CASSLPTDYEQYF.

The CDR3, as DNA: TGCAGGGCCGGTAAAGACTATGGCTACACCTTC. Its protein is CRAGKDYGYTF. The chain uses TRBV20-1 and TRBJ1-2; D uncertain. Germline values: CDR1 DFQATT, CDR2 SNEGSKA (reference sequence). CDR3 length: 11 residues.

The chain has TRBV3-1 and TRBJ2-1, with D perhaps being TRBD1 or TRBD2 (5 bases each). This CDR3 spans 13 amino acids. Trimming stripped 10 bases from V and 0 bases from J, with 10 bases between. The germline gives CDR1 LGHDT, CDR2 YNNKEL (reference sequence). DNA of the CDR3: TGTGCCACCGGGGACGCCTCCTACAATGAGCAGTTCTTC. This codes for CATGDASYNEQFF.

V gene TRBV7-6 combines with J gene TRBJ1-1; 8 bases match TRBD1. Looked up from germline, CDR1 is SGHVS and CDR2 is FNYEAQ. With 4 bases clipped from V and 5 bases from J, the junction kept 9 bases outside the gene matches. This CDR3 contains 15 residues. For the CDR3, the DNA is TGTGCCAGCAGCTACGGACAGGGTTTAGTAACTGAAGCTTTCTTT. Translated, it gives CASSYGQGLVTEAFF. Variable domain in full (rest from reference TRBV7-6 and TRBJ1-1): GAGVSQSPRYKVTKRGQDVALRCDPISGHVSLYWYRQALGQGPEFLTYFNYEAQQDKSGLPNDRFSAERPEGSISTLTIQRTEQRDSAMYRCASSYGQGLVTEAFFGQGTRLTVV.

At least ten counts were recorded for this clonotype. This chain uses TRBV7-2 with TRBJ2-5; unclear D gene. V was pared by 4 bases and J by 5 bases, with 11 bases between. The CDR3 spans 13 residues. Looked up from germline, CDR1 is SGHTA and CDR2 is FQGNSA. CDR3 coding DNA: TGTGCCAGCAGCTCCCCTAAAAGGGAGACCCAGTACTTC. Protein sequence: CASSSPKRETQYF.

This chain links TRBV29-1 with TRBJ2-7, with 8 bases identical to TRBD1. J was trimmed by 1 base and V by 4 bases; bases with no gene match: 6. Germline loops: CDR1 SQVTM, CDR2 ANQGSEA. The CDR3 is made up of 14 amino acids. CDR3 bases: TGCAGCGTTGGCCCGGGACAGGAATCCTACGAGCAGTACTTC. Residues: CSVGPGQESYEQYF.

The chain couples TRBV6-6 to TRBJ1-5; 7 bases line up with TRBD1. CDR3 size: 17 residues. Germline V CDR1 and CDR2: MNHNY, SVGAGI (reference sequence). V shed 0 bases and J 1 base; nucleotides not matched to a gene: 6. The DNA for the CDR3 is TGTGCCAGCAGTTACTCGAGAGGGGGCAAGAGCAATCAGCCCCAGCATTTT. This encodes CASSYSRGGKSNQPQHF.

V gene TRBV6-6 combines with J gene TRBJ2-3; 10 bases are a match to TRBD2. After removal of 3 bases from V and 5 bases from J, the junction contained 5 bases not matched to a gene. The CDR3 is 15 amino acids. Germline CDR1 reads MNHNY; CDR2 reads SVGAGI (reference sequence). CDR3 amino acids: CASSYLAGAEDTQYF. Here the CDR3 DNA reads TGTGCCAGCAGTTATCTAGCGGGGGCAGAAGATACGCAGTATTTT.

This sequence joins TRBV7-9 and TRBJ1-2, with D uncertain. V lost 1 base, J lost 3 bases, and 12 bases lay in between. This CDR3 comprises 15 residues. The germline V gene has CDR1 SEHNR and CDR2 FQNEAQ (reference sequence). The CDR3 reads CASSLVGSMHYGYTF. CDR3 coding DNA: TGTGCCAGCAGCTTAGTAGGGAGCATGCACTATGGCTACACCTTC.

This clonotype turned up a few times. The chain joins TRBV6-6 to TRBJ1-1; no clear D gene. Between the trimmed V and J ends, which lost 2 bases and 7 bases, there was a span of 17 bases. This CDR3 is built from 15 residues. Germline loops: CDR1 MNHNY, CDR2 SVGAGI (reference sequence). In DNA form, the CDR3 reads TGTGCCAGCAGTTACGGGCGCGTGGGGTTCGGTGAAGCTTTCTTT. Protein sequence: CASSYGRVGFGEAFF.

Many counts were recorded for this clonotype. The V call is TRBV12-3 or TRBV12-4, the J call TRBJ2-7, with D hard to call. V shed 1 base and J shed 0 bases, with 4 bases lying between them. This CDR3 is 13 amino acids long. The CDR3 reads CASSLGFSYEQYF. The CDR3 coding sequence is TGTGCCAGCAGTTTAGGATTCTCCTACGAGCAGTACTTC.

In its sample, this clonotype was seen a few times. This rearrangement joins TRBV29-1 to TRBJ2-1, with no clear D. Germline V gives CDR1 SQVTM, CDR2 ANQGSEA. Trimming took 0 bases from V and 0 from J, leaving 12 bases between them. CDR3 size: 16 residues. CDR3 region: CSVEEGFSSSYNEQFF. The CDR3 coding sequence is TGCAGCGTTGAAGAGGGGTTCAGTAGCTCCTACAATGAGCAGTTCTTC.

The chain combines TRBV12-3 or TRBV12-4 with TRBJ1-5; TRBD1 matches 11 bases. J lost 3 bases, V lost 6 bases, and 13 bases had no gene match. CDR3 length: 18 amino acids. The DNA of the CDR3 is TGTGCCAGCAGCCCCAAGCCGGGACAGGGGGAAGTCAATCAGCCCCAGCATTTT. Amino acid sequence: CASSPKPGQGEVNQPQHF.

In its sample, this clonotype was seen many times. The chain joins TRBV5-5 to TRBJ2-7; perhaps TRBD1 as D (6 bases). The CDR3 loop spans 16 amino acids. Germline V lookup: CDR1 SGHKS, CDR2 YYEKEE (reference sequence). Trimming took off 4 bases at V and 2 bases at J, with 19 bases between the two ends. The CDR3 bases are TGTGCCAGCAGCGAGGGACAAGGACAGACCCCCTACGAGCAGTACTTC. It specifies CASSEGQGQTPYEQYF.

This clonotype was observed many times. This chain links TRBV6-1 with TRBJ2-7; D ambiguous. Trimming removed 6 bases at V and 1 base at J, with 10 bases between. Germline CDR1 and CDR2: MNHNS and SASEGT. This CDR3 has 13 amino acids. As DNA, the CDR3 is TGTGCCAGCAGCCCCCAGGAATCCTACGAGCAGTACGTC. It yields the protein CASSPQESYEQYV.

This clonotype has more than one count but fewer than ten. The rearrangement links TRBV19 to TRBJ1-6, with TRBD1 as a possible D gene (5 bases). The CDR3 runs 15 residues. Between the trimmed V and J ends, which lost 5 bases and 8 bases, there was a span of 16 bases. The germline V gene encodes CDR1 LNHDA and CDR2 SQIVND (reference sequence). The CDR3 nucleotides read TGTGCCAGTAGTGTTACCCGGGACGGGGATTCACCCCTCCACTTT. Its protein product is CASSVTRDGDSPLHF.

This clonotype has ten or more counts. The chain recombines TRBV7-8 with TRBJ2-5; D is unresolved. The V end lost 5 bases, the J end lost 5 bases, and 15 bases lay between the germline ends. Germline loops: CDR1 SGHVS, CDR2 FQNEAQ. The CDR3 covers 14 residues. This CDR3 is CASSRVRKGETQYF. The CDR3, as DNA: TGTGCCAGCAGCCGCGTAAGAAAAGGGGAGACCCAGTACTTC.

The rearrangement uses TRBV28 and TRBJ2-6, with D possibly matching TRBD1 (6 bases). V shed 7 bases and J shed 0 bases, with 13 bases lying between them. The CDR3 is 16 amino acids. The V gene's germline CDR1 is MDHEN and CDR2 SYDVKM. This CDR3 is CASTDRWGSGANVLTF. CDR3 nucleotides: TGTGCCAGCACCGACAGGTGGGGCTCTGGGGCCAACGTCCTGACTTTC.

The chain carries TRBV4-2 and TRBJ2-4, with TRBD1 matching 9 bases. The length of the CDR3 is 16 residues. With V trimmed by 4 bases and J by 8 bases, 12 bases remained unmatched. Germline values: CDR1 LGHNA, CDR2 YNFKEQ. DNA for the CDR3: TGTGCCAGCAGCCCGTTGGGACAGGGCTCGAAGGACATTCAGTACTTC. Translation: CASSPLGQGSKDIQYF.